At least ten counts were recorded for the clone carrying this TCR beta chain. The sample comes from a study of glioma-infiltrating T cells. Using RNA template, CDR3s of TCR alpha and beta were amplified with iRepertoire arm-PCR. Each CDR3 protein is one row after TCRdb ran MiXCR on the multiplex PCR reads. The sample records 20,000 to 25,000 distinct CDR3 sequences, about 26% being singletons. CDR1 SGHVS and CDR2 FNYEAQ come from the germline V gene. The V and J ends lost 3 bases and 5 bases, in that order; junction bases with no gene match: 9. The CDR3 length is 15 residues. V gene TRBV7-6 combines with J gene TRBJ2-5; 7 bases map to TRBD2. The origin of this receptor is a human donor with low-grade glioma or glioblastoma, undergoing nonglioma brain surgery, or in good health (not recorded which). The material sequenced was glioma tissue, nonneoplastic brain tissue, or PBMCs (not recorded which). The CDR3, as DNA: TGTGCCAGCAGCTTGTTTACTAGCGCTTATGAGACCCAGTACTTC. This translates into CASSLFTSAYETQYF.